These T cell receptor beta chains were read from a single sample in a study of T cells in Graves' hyperthyroidism and ophthalmopathy. MiXCR, run by TCRdb on the multiplex PCR reads, gives a single entry per CDR3 protein. Here the sample spans 350,000 or so distinct CDR3 sequences, 15% to 20% being singletons. Input material: blood. These receptors came from a woman between 40 and 55 years old with Graves' ophthalmopathy. Each CDR3 is given with its conserved first and last residue. The D gene is left open where the match is weak. Rows give clone size only sometimes, using once, few, many, or a class for an expanded clone.

V gene,D gene,J gene,clone size,CDR3 protein,CDR3 DNA
TRBV2,TRBD2,TRBJ2-5,many,CASSEGLARQETQYF,TGTGCCAGCAGTGAGGGACTAGCGAGGCAAGAGACCCAGTACTTC
TRBV6-1,TRBD2,TRBJ2-7,NA,CASRGGGPQQYF,TGTGCCAGCAGGGGGGGAGGGCCGCAGCAGTACTTC
TRBV2,NA,TRBJ2-7,many,CASTGLLLSYEQYF,TGTGCCAGCACCGGACTGTTACTCTCCTACGAGCAGTACTTC
TRBV6-5,NA,TRBJ2-7,many,CASSYLTNYEQYF,TGTGCCAGCAGTTATTTGACGAACTACGAGCAGTACTTC
TRBV12-3/TRBV12-4,NA,TRBJ1-1,NA,CASTYRRQKATEAFF,TGTGCCAGCACCTACCGCCGTCAGAAGGCCACTGAAGCTTTCTTT
TRBV19,TRBD1,TRBJ1-2,NA,CATRGQGNYGYTF,TGTGCCACACGGGGACAGGGAAACTATGGCTACACCTTC
TRBV11-2,NA,TRBJ2-7,many,CASSLLSDYEQYF,TGTGCCAGCAGCTTACTGTCCGATTACGAGCAGTACTTC
TRBV29-1,TRBD1,TRBJ2-7,many,CSVGQGLSYEQYF,TGCAGCGTGGGACAGGGTTTGTCCTACGAGCAGTACTTC
TRBV20-1,TRBD2,TRBJ2-7,once,CSARGLGGRAIEQYF,TGCAGTGCTAGGGGGCTCGGCGGGAGGGCCATCGAGCAGTACTTC
TRBV6-1,NA,TRBJ1-2,NA,CASSKARGSNYGYTF,TGTGCCAGCAGTAAGGCCAGGGGTTCTAACTATGGCTACACCTTC
TRBV11-2,NA,TRBJ2-7,many,CASSSLRTYEQYF,TGTGCCAGCAGCTCTTTGAGGACCTACGAGCAGTACTTC
TRBV29-1,NA,TRBJ1-2,NA,CSVLLYGYTF,TGCAGCGTTCTGCTCTATGGCTACACCTTC
TRBV12-3/TRBV12-4,NA,TRBJ2-4,many,CASSFRTKLNIQYF,TGTGCCAGCAGTTTCAGGACCAAGTTAAACATTCAGTACTTC
TRBV6-5,TRBD2,TRBJ2-7,many,CASGTSIFEEQYF,TGTGCCAGTGGGACTAGCATCTTTGAAGAGCAGTACTTC
TRBV12-3/TRBV12-4,TRBD1,TRBJ2-5,many,CASSPGTGALPETQYF,TGTGCCAGCAGTCCCGGGACAGGGGCTCTCCCGGAGACCCAGTACTTC
TRBV2,NA,TRBJ1-3,many,CASSVDPSSGNTIYF,TGTGCCAGCAGCGTTGACCCGAGCTCTGGAAACACCATATATTTT
TRBV6-1,TRBD1,TRBJ1-1,many,CASRPWTGGDTEAFF,TGTGCCAGCAGACCCTGGACAGGGGGAGACACTGAAGCTTTCTTT
TRBV2,NA,TRBJ1-2,many,CASSGGGGYTF,TGTGCCAGCAGTGGGGGGGGCGGCTACACCTTC
TRBV30,NA,TRBJ1-5,many,CAWSPTPGNQPQHF,TGTGCCTGGAGTCCAACCCCGGGGAATCAGCCCCAGCATTTT
TRBV6-1,NA,TRBJ1-1,many,CASETSTEAFF,TGTGCCAGCGAAACAAGCACTGAAGCTTTCTTT
TRBV13,NA,TRBJ2-5,many,CASSLRTTPQYF,TGTGCCAGCAGCTTAAGGACTACCCCCCAGTACTTC
TRBV10-3,TRBD2,TRBJ2-7,many,CAIRAGEIGGEQYF,TGTGCCATACGGGCGGGAGAGATCGGGGGGGAGCAGTACTTC
TRBV10-3,NA,TRBJ1-1,many,CAISEKPTEAFF,TGTGCCATCAGTGAAAAGCCCACTGAAGCTTTCTTT
TRBV6-1,TRBD1,TRBJ2-5,NA,CASKGGWGTAQETQYF,TGTGCCAGCAAAGGCGGCTGGGGGACAGCCCAAGAGACCCAGTACTTC
TRBV7-2,NA,TRBJ2-2,many,CASSSPYMRRRTGELFF,TGTGCCAGCAGCTCTCCCTATATGAGAAGACGGACCGGGGAGCTGTTTTTT
TRBV5-1,TRBD1,TRBJ1-1,few,CASSRNSGTGDWGFF,TGCGCCAGCAGCCGTAACTCCGGGACAGGGGATTGGGGTTTCTTT
TRBV7-9,NA,TRBJ2-7,many,CASSTNRDGYEQYF,TGTGCCAGCAGCACGAACAGGGATGGCTACGAGCAGTACTTC
TRBV20-1,TRBD1,TRBJ1-2,many,CSAVAGGADGYTF,TGCAGTGCGGTCGCAGGGGGCGCCGATGGCTACACCTTC
TRBV19,TRBD1,TRBJ1-1,many,CASSITGAGTEAFF,TGTGCCAGTAGTATAACAGGGGCAGGAACTGAAGCTTTCTTT
TRBV28,NA,TRBJ1-2,many,CASSLEGRSYTF,TGTGCCAGCAGTTTGGAGGGAAGGAGCTACACCTTC
TRBV7-8,NA,TRBJ1-1,NA,CASTAGTVNTEAFF,TGTGCCAGCACCGCTGGGACGGTGAACACTGAAGCTTTCTTT
TRBV2,TRBD1,TRBJ1-1,many,CASRGDSRPEAFF,TGTGCCAGCAGGGGGGACAGCCGGCCTGAAGCTTTCTTT
TRBV29-1,NA,TRBJ1-4,many,CSVRAGSATNEKLFF,TGCAGCGTTAGGGCAGGAAGCGCAACTAATGAAAAACTGTTTTTT
TRBV9,NA,TRBJ1-1,many,CASSEGHFTEAFF,TGTGCCAGCAGTGAAGGACATTTCACTGAAGCTTTCTTT
TRBV2,TRBD1,TRBJ1-2,many,CASSEKGAYGYTF,TGTGCCAGCAGTGAAAAGGGGGCCTATGGCTACACCTTC
TRBV28,TRBD1,TRBJ1-1,NA,CASSLPLAGGTEAFF,TGTGCCAGCAGTTTACCGCTTGCAGGGGGCACTGAAGCTTTCTTT
TRBV6-2/TRBV6-3,NA,TRBJ1-3,many,CASRPDEGRNTIYF,TGTGCCAGCAGACCCGACGAAGGGAGAAACACCATATATTTT
TRBV6-1,TRBD2,TRBJ2-7,many,CASSEYRGSWLQYF,TGTGCCAGCAGTGAATACCGCGGGAGTTGGTTGCAGTACTTC
TRBV10-3,NA,TRBJ1-2,many,CAISEDRNYGYTF,TGTGCCATCAGTGAGGACAGAAACTATGGCTACACCTTC
TRBV24-1,NA,TRBJ1-1,many,CATSLAVGTEAFF,TGTGCCACCAGTCTAGCGGTTGGGACTGAAGCTTTCTTT
TRBV20-1,NA,TRBJ2-2,many,CSASPRAVGELFF,TGCAGTGCTAGTCCGCGCGCGGTCGGGGAGCTGTTTTTT
TRBV29-1,NA,TRBJ1-1,many,CSVAATRNTEAFF,TGCAGCGTGGCAGCGACAAGGAACACTGAAGCTTTCTTT
TRBV12-3/TRBV12-4,TRBD1,TRBJ1-5,NA,CASSLALGTGGYQPQHF,TGTGCCAGCAGTTTAGCGCTCGGGACAGGGGGTTATCAGCCCCAGCATTTT